A few counts support the clone carrying this T cell receptor beta chain. What it binds is not known. The sample is drawn from a study of identical twins. Overall study results and limits: Sharing of beta out-of-frame sequences by twins showed a weaker excess. Models underestimated how often monozygotic twins shared out-of-frame TCR alpha. While abundant cord blood beta clonotypes carried fewer insertions, memory repertoires showed no such pattern.

The length of the CDR3 is 12 residues. Germline CDR1 is SGHNT and CDR2 is YENEEA. V shed 8 bases and J shed 3 bases, with 8 bases lying between them. TCRdb ran MiXCR on the 5' RACE reads and lists one entry per CDR3 protein. The profile shows 750,000 to 950,000 distinct CDR3 sequences, roughly 12% of them singletons. The sample also formed part of further work on yellow fever vaccine responses in identical twins.

Sequencing was done on a sample of PBMCs. The gene calls are TRBV11-3 and TRBJ2-1; D is unresolved. The TCR comes from a young woman in good health. CDR3 sequence reads: CASVKGYNEQFF. The DNA for the CDR3 is TGTGCCAGCGTGAAGGGCTACAATGAGCAGTTCTTC. Full variable domain (outside the CDR3, taken from reference TRBV11-3 and TRBJ2-1): EAGVVQSPRYKIIEKKQPVAFWCNPISGHNTLYWYLQNLGQGPELLIRYENEEAVDDSQLPKDRFSAERLKGVDSTLKIQPAELGDSAVYLCASVKGYNEQFFGPGTRLTVL.